This T cell receptor beta chain is from a study of OX40 agonist ivuxolimab in advanced cancers. Study background: Ivuxolimab, an agonist antibody against OX40 (CD134), was given to patients. Partial responses were seen in three patients, one with hepatocellular carcinoma and two with cutaneous melanoma.

Generated by immunoSEQ multiplex PCR, the TCRdb table keeps only in-frame clones and is missing some. The data contain fewer than 90,000 clones, around 90% of them singletons. Germline assignment: CDR1 LNHDA and CDR2 SQIVND (reference sequence). The ends were cut back, 6 bases at V and 3 bases at J, with 11 bases in the middle. The length of the CDR3 is 14 residues. The starting material was CD4+ or CD8+ T cells sorted from blood, obtained in a trial of the OX40 agonist ivuxolimab. The V call is TRBV19, the J call TRBJ2-2, with D tentatively TRBD2 (5 bases). This clonotype was obtained from an adult with an advanced solid tumor such as melanoma, head and neck, liver or kidney cancer. The CDR3 DNA is TGTGCCAGTAGCGTCGGGGAGTACACCGGGGAGCTGTTTTTT. Its protein is CASSVGEYTGELFF. The variable domain in full, completed from reference TRBV19 and TRBJ2-2, reads DGGITQSPKYLFRKEGQNVTLSCEQNLNHDAMYWYRQDPGQGLRLIYYSQIVNDFQKGDIAEGYSVSREKKESFPLTVTSAQKNPTAFYLCASSVGEYTGELFFGEGSRLTVL.